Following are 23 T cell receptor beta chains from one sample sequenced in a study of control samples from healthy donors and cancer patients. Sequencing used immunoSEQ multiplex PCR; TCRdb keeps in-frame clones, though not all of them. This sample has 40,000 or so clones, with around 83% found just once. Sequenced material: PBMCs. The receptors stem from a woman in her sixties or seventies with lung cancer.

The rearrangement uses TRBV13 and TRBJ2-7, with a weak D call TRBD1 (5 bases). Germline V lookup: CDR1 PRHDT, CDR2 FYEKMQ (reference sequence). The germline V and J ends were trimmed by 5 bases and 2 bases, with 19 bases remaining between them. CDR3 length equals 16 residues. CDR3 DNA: TGTGCCAGCAGCGACCGACAAGGGGCTCTCACCTACGAGCAGTACTTC. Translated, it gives CASSDRQGALTYEQYF.

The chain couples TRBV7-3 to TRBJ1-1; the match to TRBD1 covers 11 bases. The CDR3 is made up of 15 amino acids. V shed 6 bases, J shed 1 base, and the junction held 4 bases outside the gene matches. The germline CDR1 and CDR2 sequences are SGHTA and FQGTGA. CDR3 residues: CASSWTGGPNTEAFF. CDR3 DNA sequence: TGTGCCAGCAGTTGGACAGGGGGCCCGAACACTGAAGCTTTCTTT.

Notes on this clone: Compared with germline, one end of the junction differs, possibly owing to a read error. CDR3 nucleotide sequence: TGTGCCAGCATCTTATACTCACTGGGGAGCACTGAAGCTTTCTTT. Translated, it gives CASILYSLGSTEAFF. The chain combines TRBV7-9 with TRBJ1-1, with D unclear. The CDR3 spans 15 residues. CDR1 is SEHNR, CDR2 FQNEAQ, per germline (reference sequence).

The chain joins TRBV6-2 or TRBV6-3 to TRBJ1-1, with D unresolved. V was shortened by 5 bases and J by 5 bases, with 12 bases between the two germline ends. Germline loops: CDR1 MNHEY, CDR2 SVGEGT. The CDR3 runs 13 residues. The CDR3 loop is CASSRARETEAFF. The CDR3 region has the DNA TGTGCCAGCAGTAGGGCTCGCGAGACTGAAGCTTTCTTT.

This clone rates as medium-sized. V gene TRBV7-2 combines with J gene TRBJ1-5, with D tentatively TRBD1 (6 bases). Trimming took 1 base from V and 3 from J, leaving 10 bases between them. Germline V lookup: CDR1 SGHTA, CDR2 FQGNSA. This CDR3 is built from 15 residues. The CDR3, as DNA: TGTGCCAGCAGCTTAGAACAGGGCCTCAATCAGCCCCAGCATTTT. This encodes CASSLEQGLNQPQHF.

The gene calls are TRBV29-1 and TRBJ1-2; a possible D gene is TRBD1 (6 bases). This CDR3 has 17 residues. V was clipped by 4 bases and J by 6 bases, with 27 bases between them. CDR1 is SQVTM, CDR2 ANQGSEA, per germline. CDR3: CSVVRIPGLRQEDGYTF. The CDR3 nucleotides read TGCAGCGTTGTCCGCATCCCGGGACTCCGACAGGAGGATGGCTACACCTTC.

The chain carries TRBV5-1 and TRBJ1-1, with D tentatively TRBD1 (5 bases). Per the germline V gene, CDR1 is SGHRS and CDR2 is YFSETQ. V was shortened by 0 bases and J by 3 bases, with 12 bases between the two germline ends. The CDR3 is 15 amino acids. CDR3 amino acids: CASSLVAGLDTEAFF. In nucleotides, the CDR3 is TGCGCCAGCAGCTTGGTGGCAGGGCTGGACACTGAAGCTTTCTTT.

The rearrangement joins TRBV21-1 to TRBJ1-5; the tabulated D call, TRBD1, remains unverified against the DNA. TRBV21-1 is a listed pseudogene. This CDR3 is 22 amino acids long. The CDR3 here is CASSKGVGTVKKARYSNQPQHF. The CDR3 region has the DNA TGTGCCAGCAGCAAAGGGGTGGGGACAGTGAAGAAGGCGAGGTATAGCAATCAGCCCCAGCATTTT.

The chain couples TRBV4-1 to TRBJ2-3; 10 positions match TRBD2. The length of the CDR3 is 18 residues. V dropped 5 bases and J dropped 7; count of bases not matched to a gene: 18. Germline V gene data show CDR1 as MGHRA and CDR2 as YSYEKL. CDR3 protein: CASSSAPAGGPRRHTQYF. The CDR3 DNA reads TGCGCCAGCAGCTCCGCCCCAGCGGGGGGGCCGCGGAGACATACGCAGTATTTT.

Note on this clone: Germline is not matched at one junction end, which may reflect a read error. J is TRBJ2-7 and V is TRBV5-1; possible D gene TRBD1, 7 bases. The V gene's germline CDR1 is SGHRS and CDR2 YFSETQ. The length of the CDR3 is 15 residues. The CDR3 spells CASSLGGDSSYEQHF. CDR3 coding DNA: TGCGCCAGCAGCTTAGGCGGGGACAGCTCCTACGAGCAGCACTTC.

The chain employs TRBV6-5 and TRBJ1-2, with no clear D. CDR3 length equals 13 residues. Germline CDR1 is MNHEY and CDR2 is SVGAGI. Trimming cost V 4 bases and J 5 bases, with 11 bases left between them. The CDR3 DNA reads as TGTGCCAGCAGTTCCAATCTTGGTTATGGCTACACCTTC. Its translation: CASSSNLGYGYTF.

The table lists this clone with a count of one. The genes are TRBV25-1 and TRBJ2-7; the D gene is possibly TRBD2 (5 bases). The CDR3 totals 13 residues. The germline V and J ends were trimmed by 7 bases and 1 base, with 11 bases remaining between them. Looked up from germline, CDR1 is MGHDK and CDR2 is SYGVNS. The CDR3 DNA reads TGTGCCAGCACGGGGTGGGGATCCTACGAGCAGTACTTC. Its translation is CASTGWGSYEQYF.

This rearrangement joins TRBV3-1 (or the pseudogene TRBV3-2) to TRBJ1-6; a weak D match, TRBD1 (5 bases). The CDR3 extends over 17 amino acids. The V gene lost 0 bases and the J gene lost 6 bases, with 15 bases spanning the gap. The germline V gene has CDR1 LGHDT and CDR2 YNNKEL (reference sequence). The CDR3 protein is CASSQEGLARGNSPLHF. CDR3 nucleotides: TGTGCCAGCAGCCAAGAAGGCTTGGCAAGGGGTAATTCACCCCTCCACTTT.

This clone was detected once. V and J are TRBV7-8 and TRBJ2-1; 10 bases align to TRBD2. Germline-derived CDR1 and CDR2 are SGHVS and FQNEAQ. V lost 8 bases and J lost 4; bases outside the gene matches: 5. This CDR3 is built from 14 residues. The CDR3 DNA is TGTGCCAGCGGGCCTAGCGGGAGTTACAATGAGCAGTTCTTC. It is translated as CASGPSGSYNEQFF.

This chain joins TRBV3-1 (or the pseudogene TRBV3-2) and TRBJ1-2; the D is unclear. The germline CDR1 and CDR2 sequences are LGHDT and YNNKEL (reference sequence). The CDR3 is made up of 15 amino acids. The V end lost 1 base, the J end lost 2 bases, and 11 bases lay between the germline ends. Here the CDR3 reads CASSQGSTRNYGYTF. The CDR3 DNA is TGTGCCAGCAGCCAAGGAAGTACCAGGAACTATGGCTACACCTTC.

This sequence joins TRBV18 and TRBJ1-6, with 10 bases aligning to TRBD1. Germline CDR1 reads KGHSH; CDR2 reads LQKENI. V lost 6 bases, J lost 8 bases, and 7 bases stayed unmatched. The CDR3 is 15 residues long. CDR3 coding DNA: TGTGCCAGCTCTCAAGACAGGGGGCGAGATTCACCCCTCCACTTT. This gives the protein CASSQDRGRDSPLHF. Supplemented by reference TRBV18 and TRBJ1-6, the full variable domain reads NAGVMQNPRHLVRRRGQEARLRCSPMKGHSHVYWYRQLPEEGLKFMVYLQKENIIDESGMPKERFSAEFPKEGPSILRIQQVVRGDSAAYFCASSQDRGRDSPLHFGNGTRLTVT.

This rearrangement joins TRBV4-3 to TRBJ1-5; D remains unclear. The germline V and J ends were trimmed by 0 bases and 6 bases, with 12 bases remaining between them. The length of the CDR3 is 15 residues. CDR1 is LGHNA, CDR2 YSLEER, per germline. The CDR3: CASSQEAHGIQPQHF. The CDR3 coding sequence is TGCGCCAGCAGCCAAGAAGCCCACGGGATTCAGCCCCAGCATTTT.

For the CDR3, the DNA is TGTGCCAGCAGCTTAAAGTGGGACAGGAGCTCTGGAAACACCATATATTTT. Protein sequence: CASSLKWDRSSGNTIYF. This sequence joins TRBV7-2 and TRBJ1-3; 8 bases are a match to TRBD1. CDR1 is SGHTA and CDR2 is FQGNSA in the germline V gene. This CDR3 is 17 amino acids long. V lost 2 bases to trimming and J lost 0 bases; unmatched junction nucleotides: 6.

The CDR3 coding sequence is TGTGCCAGCAGCTTCCCGAGGGACAGGGCCCCAGGTGAGCAGTTCTTC. Its translation: CASSFPRDRAPGEQFF. The rearrangement links TRBV5-4 to TRBJ2-1; 9 positions agree with TRBD1. This CDR3 is 16 amino acids long. Looked up from germline, CDR1 is SGHNT and CDR2 is YYREEE (reference sequence). J gave up 9 bases and V 2 bases, and 12 bases lay outside the gene matches. Full variable domain (rest looked up from reference TRBV5-4 and TRBJ2-1): ETGVTQSPTHLIKTRGQQVTLRCSSQSGHNTVSWYQQALGQGPQFIFQYYREEENGRGNFPPRFSGLQFPNYSSELNVNALELDDSALYLCASSFPRDRAPGEQFFGPGTRLTVL.

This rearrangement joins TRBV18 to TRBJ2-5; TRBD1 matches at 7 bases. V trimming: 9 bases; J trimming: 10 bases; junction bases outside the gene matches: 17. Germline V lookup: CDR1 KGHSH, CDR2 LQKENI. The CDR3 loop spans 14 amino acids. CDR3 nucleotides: TGTGCCAGTCTCTATCGACAGGGCCATCCGAACCAGTACTTC. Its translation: CASLYRQGHPNQYF.

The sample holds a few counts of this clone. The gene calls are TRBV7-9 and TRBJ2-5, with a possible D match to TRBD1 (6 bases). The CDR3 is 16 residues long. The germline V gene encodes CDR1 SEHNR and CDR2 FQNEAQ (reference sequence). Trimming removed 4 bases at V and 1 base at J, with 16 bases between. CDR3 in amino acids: CASSSSGRGSQETQYF. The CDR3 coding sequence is TGTGCCAGCAGCTCCTCTGGTAGGGGGTCCCAAGAGACCCAGTACTTC.

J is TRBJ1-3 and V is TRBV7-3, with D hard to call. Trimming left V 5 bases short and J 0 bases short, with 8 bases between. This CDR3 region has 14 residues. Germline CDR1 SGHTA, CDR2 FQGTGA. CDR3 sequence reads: CASSPADSGNTIYF. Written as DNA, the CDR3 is TGTGCCAGCAGCCCGGCCGACTCTGGAAACACCATATATTTT.

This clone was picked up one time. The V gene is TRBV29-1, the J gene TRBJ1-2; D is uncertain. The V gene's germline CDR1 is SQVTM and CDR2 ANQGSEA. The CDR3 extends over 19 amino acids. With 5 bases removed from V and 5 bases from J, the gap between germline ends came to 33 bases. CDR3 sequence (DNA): TGCAGCGTTAGTCTCCCGGACGGAGCTCCCTCCAGATCCTTGTATGGCTACACCTTC. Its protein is CSVSLPDGAPSRSLYGYTF. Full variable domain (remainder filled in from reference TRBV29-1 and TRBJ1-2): SAVISQKPSRDICQRGTSLTIQCQVDSQVTMMFWYRQQPGQSLTLIATANQGSEATYESGFVIDKFPISRPNLTFSTLTVSNMSPEDSSIYLCSVSLPDGAPSRSLYGYTFGSGTRLTVV.